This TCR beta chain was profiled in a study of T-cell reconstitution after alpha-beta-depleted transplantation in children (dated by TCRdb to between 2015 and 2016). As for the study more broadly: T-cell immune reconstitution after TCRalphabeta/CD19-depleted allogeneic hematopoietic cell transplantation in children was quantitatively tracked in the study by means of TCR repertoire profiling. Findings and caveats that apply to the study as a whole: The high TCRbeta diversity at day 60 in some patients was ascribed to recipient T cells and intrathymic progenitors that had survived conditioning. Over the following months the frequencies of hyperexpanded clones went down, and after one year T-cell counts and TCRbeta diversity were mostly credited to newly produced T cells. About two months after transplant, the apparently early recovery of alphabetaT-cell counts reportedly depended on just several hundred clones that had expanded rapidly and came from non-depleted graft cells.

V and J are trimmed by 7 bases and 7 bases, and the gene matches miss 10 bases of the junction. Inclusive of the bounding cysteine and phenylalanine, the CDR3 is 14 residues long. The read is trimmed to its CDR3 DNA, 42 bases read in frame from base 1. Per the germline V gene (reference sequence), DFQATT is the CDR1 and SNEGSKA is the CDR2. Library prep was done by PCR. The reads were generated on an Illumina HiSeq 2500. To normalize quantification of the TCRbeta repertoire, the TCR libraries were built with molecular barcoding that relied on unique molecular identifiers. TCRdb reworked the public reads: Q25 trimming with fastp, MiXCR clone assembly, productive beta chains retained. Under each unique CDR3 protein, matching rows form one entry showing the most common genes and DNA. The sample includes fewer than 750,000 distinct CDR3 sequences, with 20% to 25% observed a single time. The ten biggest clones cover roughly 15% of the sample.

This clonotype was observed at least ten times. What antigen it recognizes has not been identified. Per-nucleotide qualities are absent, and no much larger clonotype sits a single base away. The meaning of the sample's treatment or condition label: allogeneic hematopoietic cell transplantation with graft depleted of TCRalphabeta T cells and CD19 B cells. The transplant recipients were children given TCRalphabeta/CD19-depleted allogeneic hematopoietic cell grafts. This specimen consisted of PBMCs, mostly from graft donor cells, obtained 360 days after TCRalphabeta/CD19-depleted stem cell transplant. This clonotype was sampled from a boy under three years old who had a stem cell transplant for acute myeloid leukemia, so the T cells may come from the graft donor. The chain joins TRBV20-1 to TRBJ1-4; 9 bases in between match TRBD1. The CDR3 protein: CSVPGTGGVEKLFF. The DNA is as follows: TGCAGTGTCCCCGGTACAGGGGGCGTTGAAAAACTGTTTTTT.